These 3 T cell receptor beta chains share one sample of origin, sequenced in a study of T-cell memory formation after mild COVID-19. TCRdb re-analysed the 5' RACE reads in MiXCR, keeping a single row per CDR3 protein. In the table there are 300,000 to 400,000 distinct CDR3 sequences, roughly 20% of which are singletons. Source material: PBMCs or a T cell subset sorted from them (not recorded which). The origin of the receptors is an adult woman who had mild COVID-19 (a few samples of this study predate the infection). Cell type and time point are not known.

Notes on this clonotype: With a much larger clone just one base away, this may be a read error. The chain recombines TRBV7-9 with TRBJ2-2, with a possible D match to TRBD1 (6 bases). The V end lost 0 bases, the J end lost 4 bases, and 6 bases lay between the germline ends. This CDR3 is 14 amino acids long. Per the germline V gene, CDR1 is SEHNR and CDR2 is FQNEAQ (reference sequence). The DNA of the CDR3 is TGTGCCAGCAGCTTAGCGGGGGCCACCGGGGAGCTGTTTTTT. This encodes CASSLAGATGELFF.

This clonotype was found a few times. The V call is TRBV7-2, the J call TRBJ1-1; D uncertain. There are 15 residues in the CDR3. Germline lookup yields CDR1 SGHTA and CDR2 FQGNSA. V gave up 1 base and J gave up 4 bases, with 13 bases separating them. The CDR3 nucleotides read TGTGCCAGCAGCTTAGATAGGCTTGACGGCACTGAAGCTTTCTTT. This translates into CASSLDRLDGTEAFF.

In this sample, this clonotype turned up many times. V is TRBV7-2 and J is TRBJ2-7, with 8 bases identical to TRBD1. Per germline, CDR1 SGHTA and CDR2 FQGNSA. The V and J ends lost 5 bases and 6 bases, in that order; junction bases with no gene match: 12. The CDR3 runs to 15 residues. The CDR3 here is CASSTPQGVGGEQYF. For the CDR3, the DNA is TGTGCCAGCAGCACACCACAGGGGGTTGGGGGCGAGCAGTACTTC. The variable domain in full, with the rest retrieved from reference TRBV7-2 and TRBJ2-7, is GAGVSQSPSNKVTEKGKDVELRCDPISGHTALYWYRQSLGQGLEFLIYFQGNSAPDKSGLPSDRFSAERTGGSVSTLTIQRTQQEDSAVYLCASSTPQGVGGEQYFGPGTRLTVT.